The subject of this entry is one T cell receptor beta chain. Germline values: CDR1 SQVTM, CDR2 ANQGSEA. With V trimmed by 6 bases and J by 5 bases, 15 bases remained unmatched. The CDR3 sequence is 17 residues long. These data belong to a study of blood T cell repertoires in COVID-19. Study information: T cells, B-cell-depleted T cells, or PBMCs supplied cDNA or gDNA.

Sequencing was performed with immunoSEQ multiplex PCR; in TCRdb, only in-frame clones are kept and a portion is missing. Among approximately 280,000 clones listed, almost 90% were seen once. The receptor was derived from a woman aged 18-29 years with acute COVID-19. This sequence joins TRBV29-1 and TRBJ2-1; 11 bases are shared with TRBD2. Sequences were obtained from PBMCs or T cells enriched from blood (not recorded which). CDR3 sequence reads: CSVTRLAGGQFDNEQFF. Here the CDR3 DNA reads TGCAGCGTCACTAGGCTAGCGGGAGGCCAGTTTGACAATGAGCAGTTCTTC.